The present TCR beta chain was sequenced within a study of breast tumors, draining lymph nodes, adjacent tissues. Whole-study findings and limits: Data only fit, rather than demonstrated, lymph node origin of most tumor T cells. Compared with lymph nodes, tumors were less diverse; compared with nontumor tissue, more. Luminal-like breast cancer showed significantly greater tumor-nontumor repertoire similarity than basal-like breast cancer did.

TCRdb processed the multiplex PCR reads anew with MiXCR; each CDR3 protein has one entry. This table holds about 180,000 distinct CDR3 sequences, approximately 30% found once. The junction had 10 bases not matched to a gene; V was cut back by 2 bases and J by 2 bases. The CDR3 extends over 16 amino acids. Germline CDR1 DFQATT, CDR2 SNEGSKA (reference sequence). Concerning this clonotype itself: Its cognate antigen is unknown.

The lymph nodes were axillary draining lymph nodes from breast cancer patients. The chain couples TRBV20-1 to TRBJ2-3; TRBD2 matches at 7 bases. This TCR derives from a female donor with breast cancer. Some clones in this sample may be carry-over from other donors' samples. Specimen: axillary lymph node tissue. The CDR3 DNA reads as TGCAGTGCTAGAACCCAGCGGGACGGCCACACAGATACGCAGTATTTT. This codes for CSARTQRDGHTDTQYF.